This T cell receptor beta chain was sequenced during a study of molecular identifiers for immune sequencing clone quantification. Whole-study results and caveats: Highly expanded clones may be undercounted when identical TCR molecules share barcodes. More than 97% of effector molecules, versus under 1% of naive-cell molecules, belonged to clones above 20 RNA copies.

This clonotype was observed a single time. Its antigen remains unknown. The germline V and J ends were trimmed by 4 bases and 7 bases, with 12 bases remaining between them. Per germline, CDR1 SGHDT and CDR2 YYEEEE. The CDR3 has 12 amino acids. A CD8+CD4-CCR7+CD45RA+ phenotype served as the sorting definition for naive CD8 T cells. TCRdb recomputed calls from the PCR reads with MiXCR, one row per CDR3 protein. The data show about 500,000 distinct CDR3 sequences, around 21% seen once. Sequencing input: naive CD8+ T cells from blood, with Jurkat cell RNA spiked in. Subset meaning: FACS-sorted CD8+CD4-CCR7+CD45RA+ naive T cells. V and J are TRBV5-6 and TRBJ2-7; no clear D gene. This clonotype was sampled from a human donor in good health. Some libraries in this study had Jurkat cell RNA spiked in. CDR3 bases: TGTGCCAGCAGCGACGGGCCACGAGAGCAGTACTTC. This gives the protein CASSDGPREQYF.